The present T cell receptor beta chain was sequenced within a study of T-cell reconstitution after alpha-beta-depleted transplantation in children. The study's findings and limits: Reports say that about two months after transplant, the alpha-beta T cells came out of several hundred graft clones that had expanded.

As it was prepared, the TCRbeta library received unique molecular identifiers. TCRdb processed the PCR reads anew with MiXCR; each CDR3 protein has one entry. The data show just under 350,000 distinct CDR3 sequences, 15% to 20% seen once. Points on this clonotype: Antigen unknown.

CDR1 MNHEY and CDR2 SVGAGI come from the germline V gene. The CDR3 covers 14 residues. Trimming pared 4 bases from V and 7 bases from J, leaving 17 bases between. The input for sequencing was PBMCs, mostly from graft donor cells, taken 360 days after TCRalphabeta/CD19-depleted stem cell transplant. The receptor comes from a male patient aged 2-15 years who had a stem cell transplant for acute lymphoblastic leukemia, so the T cells may come from the graft donor. The V and J genes are TRBV6-5 and TRBJ2-7, with D perhaps matching TRBD1 (6 bases). CDR3: CASSSSTGPGEQYF. The DNA of the CDR3 is TGTGCCAGCAGTTCCTCCACAGGGCCCGGGGAGCAGTACTTC.